This T cell receptor (beta chain) was found in a study of T cell repertoires in cytomegalovirus infection. TCRdb reanalysed the reads using MiXCR and keeps one entry per CDR3 protein. The sample holds 830,000 or so distinct CDR3 sequences, over 25% seen once. For this clonotype: Its antigen is undetermined.

The CDR3 has 16 amino acids. Germline CDR1 and CDR2: SEHNR and FQNEAQ (reference sequence). V shed 5 bases and J 9 bases; nucleotides not matched to a gene: 12. The starting material was cultured CD8+ T cells from PBMCs, obtained from culture after CMV antigen stimulation. V is TRBV7-9 and J is TRBJ1-6, with 8 bases identical to TRBD1. This sequence was found in a human donor in good health (CMV status not recorded). Some clones in this sample may be carry-over from other donors' samples. DNA for the CDR3: TGTGCCAGCAGCCACATAGGTGACAGGGGAATTTCACCCCTCCACTTT. Translated, it gives CASSHIGDRGISPLHF.